This entry concerns a single T cell receptor beta chain. The source of the sample is a study of CD8+CD57+ T cells in acquired aplastic anemia. The authors sequenced patients whose flow cytometry had shown CD8+CD57+ cell expansion. Both TCR beta VDJ combination and CDR3 sequence profiling were carried out. Genomic DNA was the template for this profiling. Each CDR3 protein gets one entry after TCRdb re-called the reads with MiXCR. Of 200,000 to 250,000 distinct CDR3 sequences listed, more than 55% are singletons. The receptor comes from a human donor with aplastic anemia. The material sequenced was sorted CD4+, CD8+, or CD8+CD57+ T cells (not recorded which) from PBMCs.

The chain's CDR3 is CSAQDRVKNTGELFF. As DNA, the CDR3 is TGCAGTGCTCAGGACAGGGTAAAAAACACCGGGGAGCTGTTTTTT. V usage is TRBV20-1 and J usage is TRBJ2-2; 8 bases match TRBD1. The CDR3 spans 15 residues. With 5 bases clipped from V and 2 bases from J, the junction kept 7 bases outside the gene matches. Looked up from germline, CDR1 is DFQATT and CDR2 is SNEGSKA (reference sequence).